The clone carrying this T cell receptor beta chain has just a few counts. Its antigen remains unidentified. The CDR3 contains 13 residues. Germline V gene sequence: CDR1 LNHDA, CDR2 SQIVND (reference sequence). Trimming removed 7 bases from V and 9 bases from J, with 16 bases in between. With constant-segment primers, 5'RACE yielded cDNA libraries of TCR alpha and TCR beta that carried sample barcodes and UMIs. TCRdb itself ran the 5' RACE reads through MiXCR, one entry per CDR3 protein. This table has fewer than 40,000 distinct CDR3 sequences, roughly an eighth appearing once. The data were taken from a study of T-cell memory formation after mild COVID-19. In the study overall: TCR clustering was largely donor specific. Study conclusions and caveats: Chiefly within CM and EM were the contracting CD4+ clones; CD8+ ones were within EMRA.

This clonotype was obtained from a man aged 18-30 years who had mild COVID-19 (a few samples of this study predate the infection). Cell type and time point are not known. The rearrangement uses TRBV19 and TRBJ1-5, with a weak D call TRBD1 (5 bases). The specimen sequenced was PBMCs or a T cell subset sorted from them (not recorded which). CDR3 amino acids: CASTMAGVRPQHF. Here the CDR3 DNA reads TGTGCCAGTACCATGGCGGGGGTCCGGCCCCAGCATTTT.